This T cell receptor (beta chain) was retrieved from a study of regulatory T cells in long-lasting Graves disease (dated by TCRdb to the early 2020s). Background on the whole study: In the newly diagnosed Graves' disease group, patients had been taking antithyroid drugs for less than 3 months. Peripheral blood TCR sequencing and RNA sequencing compared persistent Graves' disease patients with newly diagnosed Graves' disease patients. The study was conducted in China and was registered as a clinical trial. A total of 33 samples underwent TCR sequencing, from roughly 13 patients with persistent Graves' disease and some 20 patients with newly diagnosed Graves' disease. Study-level results and caveats: Only the TCR beta chain was sequenced and analyzed. Persistent disease showed preferential use of TRBV28, TRBJ1-2 and TRBJ2-5, whereas newly diagnosed disease favored TRBV20-1 and TRBJ2-1. As a limitation, the authors acknowledged that the small sample size may reduce accuracy. Peripheral blood alone was examined, since thyroid tissue, which constituted the primary lesion, could not be accessed. Compared with newly diagnosed patients, persistent Graves' disease patients had lower TCR Shannon entropy and fewer highly expanded clones, which suggests clonal expansion. Patients with persistent disease shared more public clonotypes (approximately 2,500) than newly diagnosed patients did (around 930).

This clonotype was detected ten times or more. The antigen it binds to is not known. Qualities for individual bases were not recorded, and no much larger clone is one base off. Library creation used multiplex PCR. TCRdb lists the instrument as Illumina HiSeq 4000. CDR3 regions were amplified by Arm-PCR with iRepertoire HTBI primers to construct TCR beta libraries. Before sequencing, the PCR products went through gel purification. The paper's data handling went like this. Across samples, fewer than 70 TRBV and roughly 13 TRBJ segments were identified and used for gene usage analysis of CDR3 amino acid clonotypes. COPE and FqMerger were used to merge filtered high-quality paired reads into contigs. Contigs were aligned with BLAST to IMGT TRBV, TRBD and TRBJ reference genes, and CDR3 was defined per IMGT. Any clonotype with a frequency above 0.1% was counted as a highly expanded clone. Repertoire diversity was measured by Shannon entropy, and V-J evenness by the Gini coefficient. Public clonotypes were defined as clonotypes shared by more than one individual. TCRdb reworked the public reads: Q25 trimming with fastp, MiXCR clone assembly, productive beta chains retained. One record per CDR3 amino acid sequence lists the most common genes and DNA. TCRdb's processing, not the authors' own work, is the source of the V and J calls. The sample contains some 340,000 distinct CDR3 sequences, about 10% of them found a single time. Of the sample, 15% to 20% falls within the top ten clones.

Per the publication, the time point label means: newly diagnosed GD, antithyroid drugs for less than 3 months. For both TCR sequencing and RNA sequencing, RNA was extracted from PBMCs using TRIzol. The diagnosis of Graves' disease followed American Thyroid Association guidelines. Recruitment of patients was carried out at an endocrinology department in Xi'an, China. Each patient gave 9 to 10 milliliters of peripheral blood, collected in an EDTA anticoagulant tube. Ficoll Paque Plus density gradient separation was used to isolate PBMCs, and no additional T cell sorting was done. RNA quality was checked with an Agilent 2100 Bioanalyzer and agarose gel, and concentration with a NanoDrop 2000. Via the germline V gene (reference sequence), CDR1 is DFQATT and CDR2 SNEGSKA. Including the terminal cysteine and phenylalanine, the CDR3 comprises 17 residues. Only the CDR3 DNA is retained, 51 bases long and in frame from the first base. Trimming takes 3 bases from V and 2 bases from J, and the germline ends sit 19 bases apart.

This sample also belongs to another study, concerning T cells in Graves' hyperthyroidism and ophthalmopathy. As the second paper documents: Stable Graves' hyperthyroidism was defined as the absence of progression to ophthalmopathy over 18 months of follow-up. The hyperthyroidism patients were between 18 and 65 years old and newly diagnosed, with a disease duration of less than 2 months. Exclusion was applied to patients with uncontrolled infections, other autoimmune diseases, pregnancy or lactation. Diagnoses were established on the basis of clinical symptoms, serum thyroxine and TRAb, thyroid ultrasound, and orbital computed tomography. The TCR CDR3 was subjected to a first round of RT-PCR using the HTBI primer set and the Qiagen OneStep RT-PCR kit. Blood samples also contained most of the expanded thyroid clonotypes (frequency above 0.001), which suggests that blood repertoires may reflect thyroid immune responses. A 13 V-J signature model separated ophthalmopathy from stable hyperthyroidism, with around 88% sensitivity and approximately 81% specificity in cross-validation and 80%/75% in testing. During validation, the model predicted progression to ophthalmopathy a median of approximately 7 months ahead of onset, with roughly 65% sensitivity and more than 72% specificity. To identify TCR V-J signatures that set the groups apart, the researchers used a discovery cohort of 100 patients, made up of about 44 with Graves' ophthalmopathy and approximately 57 with stable Graves' hyperthyroidism. Prospective prediction of ophthalmopathy was tested in an independent validation cohort consisting of 18 to 20 hyperthyroidism patients and some 16 patients who later progressed to ophthalmopathy. The approximately 100 discovery patients were divided at random into training and test sets in a 7:3 ratio. The study also compared thyroid tissue and blood T-cell repertoires from about 6 Graves' hyperthyroidism patients. After blood sampling, hyperthyroidism patients were treated with methimazole at a starting dose of 30 mg daily, and ophthalmopathy patients were treated with high-dose intravenous methylprednisolone. The libraries were constructed in a second round of multiplex PCR and then size-selected and purified. The libraries were sequenced on an Illumina HiSeq2000 using paired-end 100 bp reads. SOAPnuke was used to process the raw data, throwing out any read that contained adapters or uncalled bases, had a mean Phred below 15, or lacked an exact constant-primer or identifier match. High-quality paired reads were merged with COPE v1.2.5, and unique nucleotide sequences were defined as clonotypes. MiTCR v1.1 was used to align clonotypes to the IMGT TRBV, TRBD and TRBJ reference segments. Only V-J combinations with frequency above 0.0001, covering roughly 99% of repertoires, were analysed. A TCS score was defined as the ratio between F50 (clonal expansion) and ExV (chaos), using BLOSUM62-based TCRdist between CDR3 peptides within each V-J. Welch's t-statistics and random forest reduced around 520 V-J features to fewer than 15, which were used in a naive Bayes classifier (R e1071). No statistical method was used to fix the sample size in advance, and group allocation was not hidden from the investigators. TCR Vbeta CDR3 sequencing of 120 to 150 peripheral blood samples (over 40 ophthalmopathy, roughly 72 hyperthyroidism and some 17 progressor patients) is reported in the paper.

This material consisted of peripheral blood mononuclear cells (PBMCs), taken at new diagnosis, from a patient treated with antithyroid drugs. The TCR sequence derives from a woman aged 18-29 years with Graves disease. Donor details come from another sample of the same person, matched by shared clones. The chain is made from TRBV20-1 and TRBJ1-4; the D gene cannot be resolved reliably. CDR3 loop: CSASYRRKVGTNEKLFF. The DNA is as follows: TGCAGTGCTAGCTACAGACGTAAGGTGGGCACTAATGAAAAACTGTTTTTT.